This entry features one TCR beta chain sequence. Antigen: not known. CDR3 length: 16 amino acids. Trimming at V came to 6 bases and at J to 6 bases, leaving 12 bases not matched to a gene. This specimen comes from a study of vaccination and CD4 T cells after COVID-19. The overall study: Once diagnosed, patients had post-COVID samples drawn a median roughly 97 days later (range 35 to 161).

Findings and limits, study-wide: Recorded median SARS-CoV-2-reactive clonotype numbers increased from around 19 to 38 without reaching significance.

Sequencing of DNA taken from cultured CD4+ T cells relied on the Oncomine TCR Beta short-read assay. Genomic DNA was isolated from CD4+ T cells that had been cultured. MiXCR was run by TCRdb on the PCR reads, yielding one entry per CDR3 protein. Of around 13,000 distinct CDR3 sequences in the sample, roughly 36% were seen once. This sample's treatment: approximately nine-day PBMC culture with coronavirus spike peptide pools or control peptides (ViraFEST assay). Wells that each held roughly 2 million PBMCs were cultured with around 9.9 IU/ml IL-2 and 7.5 to 10 ug/ml peptide pools. The source of this sequence is a human donor with COVID-19. The J gene is TRBJ2-1, the V gene TRBV12-3 or TRBV12-4; the match to TRBD1 covers 9 bases. Sequencing used cultured CD4+ T cells from blood. As DNA, the CDR3 is TGTGCCAGCAGACAAGAGACAGGGGGGGGCGGCAATGAGCAGTTCTTC. It encodes CASRQETGGGGNEQFF.